This TCR beta chain was profiled in a study of regulatory T cells in long-lasting Graves disease. Regarding the study as a whole: Sample size was small, which may have lowered accuracy. The persistent group shared 2,700 or so public clonotypes, more than the approximately 890 shared by new patients.

This clonotype was detected ten times or more. Antigen unknown. Trimming took 6 bases from V and 3 from J; bases not matched to a gene: 12. This CDR3 spans 16 amino acids. The germline V gene has CDR1 MNHEY and CDR2 SVGEGT. Relying on iRepertoire HTBI primers and Arm-PCR of CDR3 regions, the team built TCR beta libraries. In TCRdb, the multiplex PCR reads were re-called with MiXCR into one record per CDR3 protein. The profile covers approximately 380,000 distinct CDR3 sequences, with about 20% appearing a single time and 20% to 25% taken by the ten largest. Time point in this sample: persistent/refractory GD, antithyroid drugs over 5 years with positive TRAb. PBMC RNA was the source of the TCR library.

Sequencing used peripheral blood mononuclear cells (PBMCs), obtained when the disease was refractory, from a patient treated with antithyroid drugs. This chain joins TRBV6-2 or TRBV6-3 and TRBJ1-1, with 8 positions matching TRBD1. This clonotype was obtained from a female donor with Graves disease. In DNA form, the CDR3 reads TGTGCCAGCAGGGGACAGGAGCCAAGAGGGGACACTGAAGCTTTCTTT. This codes for CASRGQEPRGDTEAFF.